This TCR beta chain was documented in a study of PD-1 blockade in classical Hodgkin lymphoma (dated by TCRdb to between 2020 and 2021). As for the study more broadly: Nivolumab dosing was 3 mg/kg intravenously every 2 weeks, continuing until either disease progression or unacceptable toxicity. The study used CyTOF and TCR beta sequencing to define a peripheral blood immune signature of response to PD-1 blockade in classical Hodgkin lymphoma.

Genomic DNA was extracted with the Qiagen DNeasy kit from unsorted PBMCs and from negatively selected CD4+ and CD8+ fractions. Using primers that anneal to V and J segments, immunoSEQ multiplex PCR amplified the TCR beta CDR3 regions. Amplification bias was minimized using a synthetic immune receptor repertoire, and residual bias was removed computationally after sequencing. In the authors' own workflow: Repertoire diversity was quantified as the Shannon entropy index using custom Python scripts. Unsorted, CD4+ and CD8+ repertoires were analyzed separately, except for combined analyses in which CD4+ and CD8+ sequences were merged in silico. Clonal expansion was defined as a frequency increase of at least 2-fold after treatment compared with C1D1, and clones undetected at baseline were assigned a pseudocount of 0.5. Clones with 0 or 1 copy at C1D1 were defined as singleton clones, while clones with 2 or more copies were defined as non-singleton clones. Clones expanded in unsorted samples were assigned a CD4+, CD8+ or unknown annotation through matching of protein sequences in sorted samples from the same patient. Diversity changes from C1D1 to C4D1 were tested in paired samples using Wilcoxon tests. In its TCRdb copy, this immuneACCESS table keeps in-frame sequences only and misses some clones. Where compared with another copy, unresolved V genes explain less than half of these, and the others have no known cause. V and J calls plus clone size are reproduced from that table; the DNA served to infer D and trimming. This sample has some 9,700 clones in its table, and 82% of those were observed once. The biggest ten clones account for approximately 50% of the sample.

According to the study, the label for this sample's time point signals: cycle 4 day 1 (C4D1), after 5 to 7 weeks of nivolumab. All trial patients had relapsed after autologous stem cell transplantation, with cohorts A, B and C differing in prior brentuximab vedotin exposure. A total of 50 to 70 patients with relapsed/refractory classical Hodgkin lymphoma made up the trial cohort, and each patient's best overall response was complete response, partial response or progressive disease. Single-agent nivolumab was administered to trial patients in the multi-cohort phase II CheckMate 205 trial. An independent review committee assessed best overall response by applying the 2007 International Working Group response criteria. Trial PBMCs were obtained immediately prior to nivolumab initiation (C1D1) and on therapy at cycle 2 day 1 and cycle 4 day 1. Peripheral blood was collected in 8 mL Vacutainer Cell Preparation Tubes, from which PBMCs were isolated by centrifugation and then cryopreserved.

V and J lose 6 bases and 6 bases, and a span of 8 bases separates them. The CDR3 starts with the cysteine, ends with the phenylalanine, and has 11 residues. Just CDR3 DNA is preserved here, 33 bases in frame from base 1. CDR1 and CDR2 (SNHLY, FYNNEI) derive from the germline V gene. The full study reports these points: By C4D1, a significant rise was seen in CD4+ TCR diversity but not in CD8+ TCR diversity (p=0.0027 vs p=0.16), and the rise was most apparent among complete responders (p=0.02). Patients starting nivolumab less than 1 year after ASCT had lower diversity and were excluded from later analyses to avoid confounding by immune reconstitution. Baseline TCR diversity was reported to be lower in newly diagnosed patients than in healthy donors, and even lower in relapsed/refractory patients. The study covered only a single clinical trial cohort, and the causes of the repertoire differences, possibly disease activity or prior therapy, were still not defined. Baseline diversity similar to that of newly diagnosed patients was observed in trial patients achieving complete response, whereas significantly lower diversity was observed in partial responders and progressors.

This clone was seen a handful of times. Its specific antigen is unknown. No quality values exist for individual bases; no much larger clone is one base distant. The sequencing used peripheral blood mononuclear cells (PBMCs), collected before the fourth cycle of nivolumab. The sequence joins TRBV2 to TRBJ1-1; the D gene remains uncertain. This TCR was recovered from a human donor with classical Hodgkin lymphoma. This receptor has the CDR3 CASSLSPEAFF. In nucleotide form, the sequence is TGTGCCAGCAGCTTAAGCCCTGAAGCTTTCTTT.